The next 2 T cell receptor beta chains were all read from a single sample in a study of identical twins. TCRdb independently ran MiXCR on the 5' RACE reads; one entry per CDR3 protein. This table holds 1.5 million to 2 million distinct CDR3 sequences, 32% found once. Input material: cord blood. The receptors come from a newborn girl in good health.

This CDR3 is CAISLQGADYGYTF. CDR3 DNA sequence: TGTGCCATCAGCCTACAGGGGGCGGACTATGGCTACACCTTC. The rearrangement links TRBV10-3 to TRBJ1-2, with 9 nucleotides matching TRBD1. The V segment lost 6 bases and the J segment 3 bases; nucleotides outside the gene matches: 5. The CDR3 spans 14 residues. CDR1 and CDR2 from the germline V gene are ENHRY and SYGVKD.

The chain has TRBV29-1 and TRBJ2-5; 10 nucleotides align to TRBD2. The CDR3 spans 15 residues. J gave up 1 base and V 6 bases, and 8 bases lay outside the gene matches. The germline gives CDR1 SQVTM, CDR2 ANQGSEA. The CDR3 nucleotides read TGCAGCGTGGGGGCTAGCGGGAGTCCCCAAGAGACCCAGTACTTC. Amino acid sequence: CSVGASGSPQETQYF.